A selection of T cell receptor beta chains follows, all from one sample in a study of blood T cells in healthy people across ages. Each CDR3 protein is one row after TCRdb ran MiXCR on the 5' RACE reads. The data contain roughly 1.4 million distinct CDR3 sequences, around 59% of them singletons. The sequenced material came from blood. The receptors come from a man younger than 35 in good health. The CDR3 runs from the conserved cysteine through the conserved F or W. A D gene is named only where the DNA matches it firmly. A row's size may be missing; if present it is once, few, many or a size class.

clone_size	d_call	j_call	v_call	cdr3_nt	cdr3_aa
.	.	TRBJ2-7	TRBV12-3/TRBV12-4	TGTGCCAGCAGTTTATACTGGTACGAGCAGTACTTC	CASSLYWYEQYF
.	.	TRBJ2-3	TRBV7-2	TGTGCCAGCAGCAATGTCGCTGTTCAGACGGGAAACACAGATACGCAGTATTTT	CASSNVAVQTGNTDTQYF
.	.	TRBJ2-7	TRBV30	TGTGCCTGGAGTGTACCCCTACTATACGAGCAGTACTTC	CAWSVPLLYEQYF
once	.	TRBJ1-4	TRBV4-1	TGCGCCAGCAGCCAAGCTTTGGACGAACTGTTTTTT	CASSQALDELFF
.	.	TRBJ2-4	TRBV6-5	TGTGCCAGCAGCCTTAAAGGAGTTGGAGGCAAAAACATTCAGTACTTC	CASSLKGVGGKNIQYF
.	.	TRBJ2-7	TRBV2	TGTGCCAGCTCCTGGGTCGAAGGGCAGGCGACCTACGAGCAGTACTTC	CASSWVEGQATYEQYF
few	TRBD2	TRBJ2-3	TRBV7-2	TGTGCCAGCAGCCGGACTAGCGTGAGCACAGATACGCAGTATTTT	CASSRTSVSTDTQYF
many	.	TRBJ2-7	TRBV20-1	TGCAGTGCTAGTCAGGGCTCCTACGAGCAGTACTTC	CSASQGSYEQYF
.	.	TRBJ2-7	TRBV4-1	TGCGCCAGCAGCCCCCGGGAAGGGGCAGCCTACGAGCAGTACTTC	CASSPREGAAYEQYF
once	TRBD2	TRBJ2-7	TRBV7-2	TGTGCCAGCAGCCTCGGGACTAGCGGGAGAACGGGGCAGTACTTC	CASSLGTSGRTGQYF
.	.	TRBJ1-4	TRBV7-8	TGTGCCAGCAGCTTCTCAGGGAACTATGCAACTAATGAAAAACTGTTTTTT	CASSFSGNYATNEKLFF
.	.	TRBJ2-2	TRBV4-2	TGTGCCAGCAGCCCAGGCCCTACAGGGCCGGGCACCGGGGAGCTGTTTTTT	CASSPGPTGPGTGELFF
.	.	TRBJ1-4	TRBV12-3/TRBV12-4	TGTGCCAGCAGTTTCGGTGATACTAATGAAAAACTGTTTTTT	CASSFGDTNEKLFF
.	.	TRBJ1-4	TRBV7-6	TGTGCCAGCAGCCACCCTGGGCCACCTTATAATGAAAAACTGTTTTTT	CASSHPGPPYNEKLFF
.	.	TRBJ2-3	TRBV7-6	TGTGCCAGCAGCCCATTACGGCGAGTGACAGATACGCAGTATTTT	CASSPLRRVTDTQYF